This TCR beta chain was recovered during a study of radiotherapy plus CTLA-4 blockade in lung cancer. Study background: There were objective responses in over 15% of patients, and around 31% had disease control. Whole-study findings and limits: Radiotherapy was combined with ipilimumab, and tumor-derived TCR clones then expanded in blood. Reportedly, early blood T cell clone dynamics best predicted response, with interferon-beta.

TCRdb's copy holds only in-frame clones and misses some; the assay was immunoSEQ multiplex PCR. The sample shows about 46,000 clones, approximately 80% of them seen only once. People whose metastatic non-small-cell lung cancer was chemo-refractory got focal radiation along with CTLA-4 blockade by ipilimumab. Comments on this clone: Its antigen is as yet unknown.

The J segment lost 1 base and the V segment lost 1 base, leaving 4 bases of the junction unmatched. This CDR3 region has 17 residues. CDR1 is SGHAT, CDR2 FQDESV, per germline (reference sequence). This chain joins TRBV11-1 and TRBJ2-7, with 13 nucleotides matching TRBD2. Material: peripheral blood, obtained from a patient treated with radiotherapy plus ipilimumab. This sequence originates from a human donor with non-small cell lung cancer whose response to radiotherapy plus ipilimumab could not be evaluated. CDR3 in amino acids: CASSLEGLAGSSYEQYF. The CDR3, as DNA: TGTGCCAGCAGCTTAGAGGGACTAGCGGGGAGTTCCTACGAGCAGTACTTC.